The clone carrying this T cell receptor (beta chain) has more than one count but fewer than ten. What it recognizes is unknown. The CDR3 has 15 amino acids. CDR1 is MDHEN, CDR2 SYDVKM, per germline. V lost 8 bases, J lost 2 bases, and 7 bases stayed unmatched. The donors comprised healthy bone marrow donors. This specimen comes from a study of cytomegalovirus exposure and HLA in healthy donors. Study-level findings and limits: In most subjects, TCR beta sequences reportedly gave accurate predictions of HLA-A and HLA-B alleles. A missense DCLRE1C variant was associated with V- and J-gene trimming of TCR beta chains in a later analysis, and an independent cohort replicated the association. Relative to equally common others, HLA-associated TCR beta chains showed greater clonal expansion in a later analysis.

13 Jbeta primers and 60 Vbeta primers were used for the PCR. Sequencing used immunoSEQ multiplex PCR; TCRdb keeps in-frame clones, though not all of them. The table includes about 140,000 clones, 75% to 80% detected once. The TCR originated in a woman younger than 35 in good health and CMV-seropositive. The chain employs TRBV28 and TRBJ1-5, with 9 bases identical to TRBD1. Sequenced: PBMCs. CDR3 loop: CASPPRTGGNQPQHF. CDR3 DNA sequence: TGTGCCAGCCCCCCCCGGACAGGGGGCAATCAGCCCCAGCATTTT.